These 29 T cell receptor beta chains share one sample of origin, sequenced in a study of beta chain features in type 1 diabetes. The authors reverse transcribed all of the isolated RNA, so sequencing captured expressed TCRB transcripts. Profiling relied on immunoSEQ multiplex PCR, and the TCRdb table lists in-frame clones only, not all of them. The table lists approximately 250,000 clones, about 10% of them singletons, with about 0.03% in the top ten. The material sequenced was naive CD4+ T cells from blood. The receptors derive from a woman between 18 and 30 years old in good health.

The chain is built from TRBV5-1 and TRBJ1-5, with 11 bases aligning to TRBD1. The CDR3 covers 15 residues. CDR1 is SGHRS and CDR2 is YFSETQ in the germline V gene. The junction had 3 bases not matched to a gene; V was cut back by 3 bases and J by 4 bases. The CDR3 DNA follows: TGCGCCAGCAGCTGGACAGGGGGCGAGAATCAGCCCCAGCATTTT. Encoded protein: CASSWTGGENQPQHF.

This clone has just a few counts. This chain uses TRBV30 with TRBJ1-6; D possibly corresponds to TRBD1 (5 bases). Deletions cut 1 base from V and 0 bases from J, with 7 bases between. The CDR3 is 15 residues long. Germline CDR1 GTSNPN, CDR2 SVGIG (reference sequence). CDR3 DNA: TGTGCCTGGAGTGCCGACAGCTCCTATAATTCACCCCTCCACTTT. This codes for CAWSADSSYNSPLHF.

This clone has only a few counts. The chain couples TRBV29-1 to TRBJ1-3, with a possible D match to TRBD1 (6 bases). The CDR3 is made up of 15 amino acids. Germline CDR1 SQVTM, CDR2 ANQGSEA. The V and J ends lost 2 bases and 5 bases respectively, with 16 bases between them. The CDR3 reads CSVELRAGDRNTIYF. Written as DNA, the CDR3 is TGCAGCGTTGAACTCCGGGCAGGGGATAGAAACACCATATATTTT.

This clone was recorded a few times. The chain uses TRBV19 and TRBJ2-4, with 7 positions matching TRBD1. This CDR3 has 16 residues. Germline assignment: CDR1 LNHDA and CDR2 SQIVND (reference sequence). V was clipped by 2 bases and J by 1 base; unmatched bases: 5. The CDR3 region has the DNA TGTGCCAGTAGTATAAACAGGGGTTTGGCCAAAAACATTCAGTACTTC. It yields the protein CASSINRGLAKNIQYF.

This clone was picked up many times. This chain uses TRBV7-2 with TRBJ2-5; 13 bases are shared with TRBD2. V shed 5 bases, J shed 6 bases, and the junction held 6 bases outside the gene matches. The CDR3 runs 15 residues. Germline CDR1 reads SGHTA; CDR2 reads FQGNSA. The CDR3 coding sequence is TGTGCCAGCAGCCCTTGGACTAGCGGGGGTCAGACCCAGTACTTC. The encoded protein is CASSPWTSGGQTQYF.

The rearrangement joins TRBV5-6 to TRBJ2-1; TRBD1 might be the D (5 bases). Between the trimmed V and J ends, which lost 0 bases and 4 bases, there was a span of 8 bases. This CDR3 has 14 residues. Germline-derived CDR1 and CDR2 are SGHDT and YYEEEE. DNA for the CDR3: TGTGCCAGCAGCTTGGCTAGGGGTTACAATGAGCAGTTCTTC. It yields the protein CASSLARGYNEQFF. Drawing the rest from reference TRBV5-6 and TRBJ2-1, the complete variable domain is DAGVTQSPTHLIKTRGQQVTLRCSPKSGHDTVSWYQQALGQGPQFIFQYYEEEERQRGNFPDRFSGHQFPNYSSELNVNALLLGDSALYLCASSLARGYNEQFFGPGTRLTVL.

Many counts were recorded for this clone. CDR3 coding DNA: TGTGCCAGCAGCCGTCTAGCGGGGGGGACCTATGAGCAGTTCTTC. This gives the protein CASSRLAGGTYEQFF. The chain combines TRBV7-3 with TRBJ2-1, with 12 bases that match TRBD2. This CDR3 comprises 15 residues. The ends lost 5 bases at V and 8 bases at J; junction bases unmatched: 7. Per the germline V gene, CDR1 is SGHTA and CDR2 is FQGTGA.

The gene calls are TRBV6-1 and TRBJ1-1; D is unresolved. This CDR3 comprises 12 residues. Germline loops: CDR1 MNHNS, CDR2 SASEGT. The V and J ends lost 3 bases and 3 bases respectively, with 5 bases between them. The CDR3 nucleotides read TGTGCCAGCAGTGACAGTTACACTGAAGCTTTCTTT. It encodes CASSDSYTEAFF.

This chain uses TRBV4-2 with TRBJ2-3; no clear D. CDR3 length equals 18 residues. CDR1 and CDR2 (germline): LGHNA, YNFKEQ. The V gene lost 0 bases and the J gene lost 2 bases, with 18 bases spanning the gap. CDR3 region: CASSQDSSGSPFTDTQYF. The CDR3 nucleotides are TGTGCCAGCAGCCAAGATTCCTCCGGTAGCCCTTTCACAGATACGCAGTATTTT.

This clone was detected only a few times. The chain is built from TRBV19 and TRBJ1-2; D perhaps matches TRBD1 (5 bases). The CDR3 extends over 14 amino acids. The germline V gene encodes CDR1 LNHDA and CDR2 SQIVND (reference sequence). V gave up 3 bases and J gave up 8 bases, with 16 bases separating them. As DNA, the CDR3 is TGTGCCAGTAGTATCGCCCTGGGGCAGCCGGGCTACACCTTC. Its translation: CASSIALGQPGYTF.

This chain uses TRBV7-9 with TRBJ2-1; 8 positions agree with TRBD2. Trimming took 0 bases from V and 5 from J; bases not matched to a gene: 12. Germline values: CDR1 SEHNR, CDR2 FQNEAQ (reference sequence). The CDR3 totals 18 residues. CDR3 in amino acids: CASSLALGSGEYHNEQFF. CDR3 coding DNA: TGTGCCAGCAGCTTAGCGCTTGGTAGCGGGGAGTACCACAATGAGCAGTTCTTC.

This clone was observed a handful of times. This chain connects TRBV28 to TRBJ1-1; no reliable D call. This CDR3 is 12 amino acids long. Germline CDR1 MDHEN, CDR2 SYDVKM. Deletions cut 2 bases from V and 8 bases from J, with 9 bases between. CDR3 nucleotides: TGTGCCAGCAGTTTAGTCGCAGCGGAAGCTTTCTTT. It codes for CASSLVAAEAFF.

This clone was observed a few times. The rearrangement links TRBV4-1 to TRBJ1-4; D may be TRBD1 (5 bases). CDR3 length: 15 amino acids. From germline, CDR1 is MGHRA and CDR2 YSYEKL. V lost 0 bases and J 5 bases, leaving 10 bases between the germline ends. The CDR3 is CASSQDDAGNEKLFF. The CDR3 nucleotides are TGCGCCAGCAGCCAAGATGACGCAGGGAATGAAAAACTGTTTTTT.

The chain uses TRBV19 and TRBJ2-1; 8 bases match TRBD1. V was clipped by 10 bases and J by 5 bases; unmatched bases: 13. Germline V gene data show CDR1 as LNHDA and CDR2 as SQIVND (reference sequence). This CDR3 has 15 residues. The CDR3 is CATTSPRGLDNEQFF. DNA of the CDR3: TGTGCCACCACCTCGCCCAGGGGGCTGGACAATGAGCAGTTCTTC.

There are a few counts of this clone. V is TRBV5-1 and J is TRBJ2-3; possible D gene TRBD2, 6 bases. Between the trimmed V and J ends, which lost 4 bases and 3 bases, there was a span of 15 bases. The CDR3 runs to 15 residues. Germline loops: CDR1 SGHRS, CDR2 YFSETQ. CDR3 amino acids: CASSAGTPGTDTQYF. DNA for the CDR3: TGCGCCAGCAGCGCCGGGACTCCTGGTACAGATACGCAGTATTTT.

The chain combines TRBV7-9 with TRBJ2-7; D is possibly TRBD1 (6 bases). This CDR3 has 15 amino acids. The germline gives CDR1 SEHNR, CDR2 FQNEAQ (reference sequence). V was cut by 0 bases and J by 0 bases, with 9 bases left in between. The CDR3 protein is CASSLAGHRSYEQYF. Here the CDR3 DNA reads TGTGCCAGCAGCTTAGCGGGACATCGCTCCTACGAGCAGTACTTC.

The chain has TRBV30 and TRBJ2-2, with D unresolved. Deletions cut 5 bases from V and 5 bases from J, with 15 bases between. The germline V gene encodes CDR1 GTSNPN and CDR2 SVGIG (reference sequence). This CDR3 contains 14 residues. The CDR3 nucleotides read TGTGCCTGGGTTGGCGTGGGCCGGACCGGGGAGCTGTTTTTT. The encoded protein is CAWVGVGRTGELFF.

The gene calls are TRBV30 and TRBJ2-1, with TRBD1 matching 7 bases. The V gene end was trimmed by 4 bases and the J gene end by 10 bases; junction bases not matched to a gene: 13. The length of the CDR3 is 14 residues. In germline, CDR1 is GTSNPN, CDR2 SVGIG (reference sequence). CDR3 region: CAWNKGALVGEQFF. The DNA for the CDR3 is TGTGCCTGGAATAAGGGGGCGCTCGTGGGAGAGCAGTTCTTC.

This chain links TRBV30 with TRBJ1-6; TRBD1 matches at 8 bases. The CDR3 has 13 residues. Per germline, CDR1 GTSNPN and CDR2 SVGIG (reference sequence). The J segment lost 8 bases and the V segment lost 7 bases, leaving 7 bases of the junction unmatched. The CDR3 DNA sequence: TGTGCCTATCAGGGGGCTCAGGATTCACCCCTCCACTTT. This encodes CAYQGAQDSPLHF.

The rearrangement links TRBV19 to TRBJ2-7; D may be TRBD2 (6 bases). Germline loops: CDR1 LNHDA, CDR2 SQIVND (reference sequence). V dropped 3 bases and J dropped 6 bases, with 18 bases sitting between them. The CDR3 has 15 amino acids. The CDR3 DNA is TGTGCCAGTAGTATCGGAGGGTCCCACCCTCCCGAGCAGTACTTC. Encoded protein: CASSIGGSHPPEQYF.

This chain connects TRBV7-2 to TRBJ2-2; weak D call: TRBD2 (6 bases). The CDR3 consists of 17 residues. The germline V gene has CDR1 SGHTA and CDR2 FQGNSA. V lost 1 base and J lost 7, with 19 bases in between. The CDR3 is CASSLGPRGKKVGELFF. CDR3 in DNA: TGTGCCAGCAGCTTAGGACCACGGGGGAAGAAGGTCGGGGAGCTGTTTTTT. The whole variable domain, remainder taken from reference TRBV7-2 and TRBJ2-2, is GAGVSQSPSNKVTEKGKDVELRCDPISGHTALYWYRQSLGQGLEFLIYFQGNSAPDKSGLPSDRFSAERTGGSVSTLTIQRTQQEDSAVYLCASSLGPRGKKVGELFFGEGSRLTVL.

This clone was seen many times. The chain recombines TRBV13 with TRBJ2-1, with 14 bases matching TRBD2. V shed 3 bases and J 7 bases; nucleotides not matched to a gene: 2. CDR1 and CDR2 (germline): PRHDT, FYEKMQ (reference sequence). This CDR3 is 15 amino acids long. The CDR3 nucleotides read TGTGCCAGCAGCTTCCGGACTAGCGGGAGGAATGAGCAGTTCTTC. Translation: CASSFRTSGRNEQFF.

This chain connects TRBV2 to TRBJ2-1, with D possibly TRBD1 on 6 matching bases. The CDR3 is made up of 14 amino acids. The germline V gene has CDR1 SNHLY and CDR2 FYNNEI. The germline V and J ends were trimmed by 8 bases and 10 bases, with 21 bases remaining between them. The CDR3 DNA is TGTGCCAGCCTCTTCGGTCCCGCTCAGGGGGAGCAGTTCTTC. Residues: CASLFGPAQGEQFF.

This clone was counted between two and nine times. The chain couples TRBV5-1 to TRBJ2-5; no firm D call. Germline CDR1 SGHRS, CDR2 YFSETQ. The CDR3 length is 13 residues. V was pared by 4 bases and J by 3 bases, with 10 bases between. CDR3 region: CASSPDTKETQYF. The CDR3 nucleotides read TGCGCCAGCAGCCCTGACACGAAAGAGACCCAGTACTTC.

This chain links TRBV7-2 with TRBJ1-5; TRBD1 agrees at 10 bases. This CDR3 is built from 15 residues. The V and J ends lost 5 bases and 5 bases, in that order; junction bases with no gene match: 6. Germline V gene sequence: CDR1 SGHTA, CDR2 FQGNSA. The CDR3 here is CASSNGQGGDQPQHF. CDR3 DNA sequence: TGTGCCAGCAGCAACGGACAGGGGGGCGATCAGCCCCAGCATTTT.

This clone has only a few counts. This rearrangement joins TRBV2 to TRBJ1-5; tentative D call: TRBD1 (6 bases). Deletions cut 8 bases from V and 7 bases from J, with 15 bases between. Germline CDR1 SNHLY, CDR2 FYNNEI. CDR3 length equals 13 residues. The CDR3 DNA follows: TGTGCCAGCGGGGCAGGGGAGAGGCAGCCCCAGCATTTT. Its protein product is CASGAGERQPQHF.

This clone was observed a few times. The chain carries TRBV7-9 and TRBJ1-2, with D possibly matching TRBD1 (6 bases). V was trimmed by 5 bases and J by 6 bases, leaving 16 bases between them. Germline values: CDR1 SEHNR, CDR2 FQNEAQ (reference sequence). There are 14 residues in the CDR3. DNA for the CDR3: TGTGCCAGCAGCCCCACAGGGACCTCAGATGGCTACACCTTC. Amino acids: CASSPTGTSDGYTF.

The genes are TRBV4-1 and TRBJ1-5; TRBD1 is a possible D gene (6 bases). V was shortened by 0 bases and J by 0 bases, with 12 bases between the two germline ends. This CDR3 has 17 amino acids. Germline CDR1 reads MGHRA; CDR2 reads YSYEKL. The CDR3 DNA reads TGCGCCAGCAGCCAAGATCCGACAGGTTATAGCAATCAGCCCCAGCATTTT. Translation: CASSQDPTGYSNQPQHF.

Only a few counts were recorded for this clone. This rearrangement joins TRBV19 to TRBJ1-5; 8 bases are a match to TRBD1. Germline V gene sequence: CDR1 LNHDA, CDR2 SQIVND (reference sequence). V trimming: 3 bases; J trimming: 6 bases; junction bases outside the gene matches: 7. The CDR3 contains 15 residues. The CDR3 DNA follows: TGTGCCAGTAGTATGAGACAGGGGCCTGTTCAGCCCCAGCATTTT. Translation: CASSMRQGPVQPQHF.